Each of the 27 T cell receptor beta chains below was sequenced from the same sample in a study of blood T cell repertoires in COVID-19. Clones were sequenced by immunoSEQ multiplex PCR, and TCRdb holds only the in-frame ones, with some missing. The profile covers a few hundred thousand clones, with more than 85% appearing a single time and roughly 0.94% taken by the ten largest. Material: PBMCs or T cells enriched from blood (not recorded which). The receptor source for this set is a woman in her thirties who had recovered from COVID-19.

The chain has TRBV10-3 and TRBJ1-2, with D maybe TRBD1 (6 bases). There are 16 residues in the CDR3. CDR1 and CDR2 from the germline V gene are ENHRY and SYGVKD. V lost 3 bases and J lost 2, with 16 bases in between. The DNA for the CDR3 is TGTGCCATCAGTGAAGCCTCACCGGGACACAACTATGGCTACACCTTC. It specifies CAISEASPGHNYGYTF.

The chain employs TRBV5-5 and TRBJ2-7; unclear D gene. The CDR3 spans 14 residues. V was trimmed by 1 base and J by 2 bases, leaving 10 bases between them. Germline assignment: CDR1 SGHKS and CDR2 YYEKEE (reference sequence). The DNA for the CDR3 is TGTGCCAGCAGCTTGATTGGCCCCGCCTACGAGCAGTACTTC. Translation: CASSLIGPAYEQYF.

This clone was counted ten times or more. The J gene is TRBJ2-3, the V gene TRBV30; D gene ambiguous. The V end lost 3 bases, the J end lost 2 bases, and 9 bases lay between the germline ends. This CDR3 comprises 13 residues. Germline-derived CDR1 and CDR2 are GTSNPN and SVGIG (reference sequence). CDR3 amino acids: CAWRHQNTDTQYF. The CDR3 DNA sequence: TGTGCCTGGAGACACCAGAACACAGATACGCAGTATTTT.

The CDR3 coding sequence is TGTGCCATCAGCGAGCATAACAGGGGGCAAACTGAAGCTTTCTTT. Protein: CAISEHNRGQTEAFF. V and J are TRBV10-3 and TRBJ1-1; 9 bases line up with TRBD1. Trimming removed 6 bases from V and 5 bases from J; junction bases left unmatched: 10. The CDR3 loop spans 15 amino acids. The germline V gene has CDR1 ENHRY and CDR2 SYGVKD.

The chain recombines TRBV3-1 (or the pseudogene TRBV3-2) with TRBJ2-1; 11 bases match TRBD2. Germline V gene sequence: CDR1 LGHDT, CDR2 YNNKEL (reference sequence). The J segment lost 4 bases and the V segment lost 0 bases, leaving 2 bases of the junction unmatched. The CDR3 extends over 16 amino acids. CDR3 DNA: TGTGCCAGCAGCCAAGAGGGACTAGCGGTATACAATGAGCAGTTCTTC. As protein: CASSQEGLAVYNEQFF.

The chain has TRBV1 and TRBJ2-5; the table's D gene call, TRBD1, was not cross checked with the DNA. TRBV1 is recorded as a pseudogene. The length of the CDR3 is 16 residues. This chain's CDR3 is CTTGPGTGGQRETQYF. In DNA form, the CDR3 reads TGCACCACCGGTCCTGGTACAGGGGGCCAGAGGGAGACCCAGTACTTC.

V gene TRBV18 combines with J gene TRBJ2-5; D is possibly TRBD2 (6 bases). Germline-derived CDR1 and CDR2 are KGHSH and LQKENI. V was trimmed by 4 bases and J by 3 bases, leaving 15 bases between them. The CDR3 has 15 residues. The CDR3 DNA reads as TGTGCCAGCTCACGAAGGGGCGGGACCGAAGAGACCCAGTACTTC. This codes for CASSRRGGTEETQYF.

V is TRBV24-1 and J is TRBJ1-4; the D gene is possibly TRBD1 (6 bases). There are 16 residues in the CDR3. Trimming removed 3 bases from V and 5 bases from J, with 15 bases in between. CDR1 and CDR2 (germline): KGHDR, SFDVKD. The CDR3 spells CATSDPNGGLNEKLFF. CDR3 bases: TGTGCCACCAGTGATCCTAACGGGGGGCTGAATGAAAAACTGTTTTTT.

This clone was counted a single time. The rearrangement joins TRBV6-1 to TRBJ1-2, with 10 bases aligning to TRBD1. Per the germline V gene, CDR1 is MNHNS and CDR2 is SASEGT. V lost 3 bases and J lost 8; bases outside the gene matches: 9. There are 15 residues in the CDR3. The CDR3 region is CASSDLGGQGIGYTF. The CDR3 DNA sequence: TGTGCCAGCAGTGATCTCGGGGGACAGGGGATCGGCTACACCTTC.

The J gene is TRBJ2-7, the V gene TRBV3-1 (or the pseudogene TRBV3-2); no definite D call. The CDR3 has 12 residues. The V gene lost 2 bases and the J gene lost 7 bases, with 9 bases spanning the gap. Germline assignment: CDR1 LGHDT and CDR2 YNNKEL (reference sequence). DNA for the CDR3: TGTGCCAGCAGCCAAACTGTTTTTGAGCAGTACTTC. This encodes CASSQTVFEQYF.

The chain links TRBV3-1 (or the pseudogene TRBV3-2) to TRBJ2-1; 10 bases match TRBD2. Germline V gene data show CDR1 as LGHDT and CDR2 as YNNKEL (reference sequence). The CDR3 is 16 amino acids. With 4 bases clipped from V and 3 bases from J, the junction kept 6 bases outside the gene matches. CDR3 protein: CASSRVAGGNYNEQFF. CDR3 nucleotides: TGTGCCAGCAGCCGTGTAGCGGGGGGCAACTACAATGAGCAGTTCTTC.

This rearrangement joins TRBV13 to TRBJ2-2; the match to TRBD1 covers 8 bases. CDR1 and CDR2 (germline): PRHDT, FYEKMQ (reference sequence). The CDR3 loop spans 16 amino acids. The trim removed 1 base at V and 5 bases at J, leaving 6 bases unmatched. The CDR3 bases are TGTGCCAGCAGCTTAGAGGACAGGGTTTGGACCGGGGAGCTGTTTTTT. Amino acids: CASSLEDRVWTGELFF.

V is TRBV19 and J is TRBJ2-1; the D gene is possibly TRBD1 (6 bases). Germline assignment: CDR1 LNHDA and CDR2 SQIVND (reference sequence). V lost 7 bases, J lost 4 bases, and 14 bases lay in between. The CDR3 consists of 14 residues. The CDR3 DNA reads as TGTGCCAGTACCAACCCGGGACATTACAATGAGCAGTTCTTC. Translating gives CASTNPGHYNEQFF.

The CDR3 DNA follows: TGTGCCAGCAGCGAACAGGGGTTGGGCACTGAAGCTTTCTTT. It codes for CASSEQGLGTEAFF. V usage is TRBV7-2 and J usage is TRBJ1-1; the match to TRBD1 covers 7 bases. Trimming cost V 5 bases and J 4 bases; bases outside gene matches: 7. This CDR3 spans 14 amino acids. Germline-derived CDR1 and CDR2 are SGHTA and FQGNSA.

The chain employs TRBV28 and TRBJ2-7; perhaps TRBD1 as D (6 bases). CDR1 is MDHEN and CDR2 is SYDVKM in the germline V gene. CDR3 size: 18 residues. Trimming shortened V by 5 bases and J by 0 bases, and 23 bases separated the two germline ends. CDR3 loop: CASSPITGLSESSYEQYF. DNA for the CDR3: TGTGCCAGCAGTCCCATCACAGGGCTTAGCGAAAGCTCCTACGAGCAGTACTTC.

The V and J genes are TRBV2 and TRBJ1-5; D unresolved. There are 13 residues in the CDR3. Per the germline V gene, CDR1 is SNHLY and CDR2 is FYNNEI. Trimming removed 6 bases at V and 2 bases at J, with 8 bases between. In DNA, the CDR3 is TGTGCCAGCAGGCCGGAGGGCAATCAGCCCCAGCATTTT. This sequence encodes CASRPEGNQPQHF.

The chain combines TRBV12-3 or TRBV12-4 with TRBJ2-2, with TRBD1 as a possible D gene (6 bases). V was cut by 6 bases and J by 5 bases, with 7 bases left in between. The CDR3 sequence is 12 residues long. The CDR3 DNA is TGTGCCAGCAGGCAGGGGACCGGGGAGCTGTTTTTT. Translation: CASRQGTGELFF.

This sequence joins TRBV27 and TRBJ2-2, with D possibly TRBD2 on 6 matching bases. Between the trimmed V and J ends, which lost 5 bases and 7 bases, there was a span of 20 bases. Germline V lookup: CDR1 MNHEY, CDR2 SMNVEV (reference sequence). This CDR3 comprises 16 residues. The CDR3 nucleotides read TGTGCCAGCAGTAGGCGGGACCGCAGTGTGGGCGGGGAGCTGTTTTTT. Encoded protein: CASSRRDRSVGGELFF.

V usage is TRBV12-5 and J usage is TRBJ2-7, with 8 bases that match TRBD1. After removal of 2 bases from V and 2 bases from J, the junction contained 8 bases not matched to a gene. Germline CDR1 LGHNT, CDR2 FRNRAP. The CDR3 runs to 16 residues. The CDR3 DNA is TGTGCTAGTGGTTTGAACCCCGGGACAGGCGCCTACGAGCAGTACTTC. Its protein is CASGLNPGTGAYEQYF.

The rearrangement joins TRBV7-2 to TRBJ2-1, with 10 bases fitting TRBD1. Germline V gene data show CDR1 as SGHTA and CDR2 as FQGNSA. There are 15 residues in the CDR3. With V trimmed by 4 bases and J by 9 bases, 9 bases remained unmatched. DNA for the CDR3: TGTGCCAGCAGCTCGCCAGGGACAGGGGTGCTTGAGCAGTTCTTC. The encoded protein is CASSSPGTGVLEQFF.

The J gene is TRBJ2-3, the V gene TRBV19; 8 bases agree with TRBD1. The V gene end was trimmed by 8 bases and the J gene end by 4 bases; junction bases not matched to a gene: 11. The CDR3 totals 15 residues. CDR1 is LNHDA and CDR2 is SQIVND in the germline V gene (reference sequence). In nucleotides, the CDR3 is TGTGCCAGTCGGAATGCAGGGGGCCCGTCAGATACGCAGTATTTT. Protein: CASRNAGGPSDTQYF.

Here the CDR3 DNA reads TGTGCCAGCAGTTTGACGGACAGCCTGCAGGAGCAGTTCTTC. Its protein product is CASSLTDSLQEQFF. The rearrangement links TRBV28 to TRBJ2-1; possibly TRBD1 for D (6 bases). This CDR3 region has 14 residues. The germline V gene encodes CDR1 MDHEN and CDR2 SYDVKM. Trimming stripped 3 bases from V and 10 bases from J, with 16 bases between.

This clone has just a few counts. The V gene is TRBV6-5, the J gene TRBJ1-2, with no clear D. The CDR3 totals 16 residues. Trimming stripped 0 bases from V and 6 bases from J, with 17 bases between. From germline, CDR1 is MNHEY and CDR2 SVGAGI. In nucleotides, the CDR3 is TGTGCCAGCAGTTACTCGAACAAGGGAGTTATGGATGGCTACACCTTC. Encoded protein: CASSYSNKGVMDGYTF.

V is TRBV5-5 and J is TRBJ2-7; TRBD2 might be the D (8 bases). The germline gives CDR1 SGHKS, CDR2 YYEKEE (reference sequence). This CDR3 has 14 amino acids. V was pared by 6 bases and J by 9 bases, with 22 bases between. The CDR3 sequence: CASTGGTENLGQYF. As DNA, the CDR3 is TGTGCCAGCACGGGAGGGACAGAGAATTTGGGGCAGTACTTC.

The chain uses TRBV6-2 or TRBV6-3 and TRBJ2-7, with a possible D match to TRBD2 (7 bases). This CDR3 is 16 amino acids long. CDR1 and CDR2 from the germline V gene are MNHEY and SVGEGT. Deletions cut 2 bases from V and 0 bases from J, with 14 bases between. DNA of the CDR3: TGTGCCAGCAGTTACCCCGGGGGGCTACACTCCTACGAGCAGTACTTC. Protein: CASSYPGGLHSYEQYF.

The chain carries TRBV7-2 and TRBJ2-5; TRBD2 agrees at 13 bases. Germline CDR1 and CDR2: SGHTA and FQGNSA. The CDR3 is 14 amino acids. V was clipped by 5 bases and J by 7 bases; unmatched bases: 4. This CDR3 is CASSTSGGVGTQYF. In nucleotides, the CDR3 is TGTGCCAGCAGCACTAGCGGGGGGGTCGGGACCCAGTACTTC. Drawing the rest from reference TRBV7-2 and TRBJ2-5, the complete variable domain is GAGVSQSPSNKVTEKGKDVELRCDPISGHTALYWYRQSLGQGLEFLIYFQGNSAPDKSGLPSDRFSAERTGGSVSTLTIQRTQQEDSAVYLCASSTSGGVGTQYFGPGTRLLVL.

The chain combines TRBV28 with TRBJ1-2; 9 bases align to TRBD1. The CDR3 runs to 14 residues. Trimming at V came to 7 bases and at J to 7 bases, leaving 10 bases not matched to a gene. CDR1 and CDR2 from the germline V gene are MDHEN and SYDVKM. The CDR3 bases are TGTGCCAGCAACAGGGACAGGGAGGGGACTGGCTACACCTTC. This gives the protein CASNRDREGTGYTF.